The rows below give T cell receptor beta chains drawn from one sample of a study of blood T cell repertoires in COVID-19. Sequencing used immunoSEQ multiplex PCR; TCRdb keeps in-frame clones, though not all of them. Of approximately 270,000 clones listed, roughly nine tenths were seen once; the top ten hold approximately 8.2%. The sequenced sample was peripheral blood. These receptors were taken from a man aged 40-49 years with active or convalescent COVID-19. CDR3s include the opening cysteine and the closing phenylalanine or tryptophan. The order of the fields is CDR3 DNA, CDR3 protein, clone size, D gene, V gene, J gene. The D gene is left open where the match is weak. Expanded clones get a size class; other rows say once, few or many, or leave the size out.

CDR3nt: TGTGCCAGCAGCCGACAGGGTTTGGACCAGCCCCAGCATTTT
CDR3aa: CASSRQGLDQPQHF
abundance: .
d_gene: TRBD1
v_gene: TRBV6-2/TRBV6-3
j_gene: TRBJ1-5

CDR3nt: TGCGCCAGCAGCCCCACCCCCTTACTAGCTCAGACAGATACGCAGTATTTT
CDR3aa: CASSPTPLLAQTDTQYF
abundance: .
d_gene: .
v_gene: TRBV5-1
j_gene: TRBJ2-3

CDR3nt: TGTGCCACCCAATCCCGGGGAGGAGCTGGAAACACCATATATTTT
CDR3aa: CATQSRGGAGNTIYF
abundance: .
d_gene: .
v_gene: TRBV13
j_gene: TRBJ1-3

CDR3nt: TGTGCCAGCTCCCCGGGGATCCACGCCTACGAGCAGTACTTC
CDR3aa: CASSPGIHAYEQYF
abundance: .
d_gene: .
v_gene: TRBV18
j_gene: TRBJ2-7

CDR3nt: TGTGCCAGCAGCTCGTTACAGGGGGCCAGAAGCTATGGCTACACCTTC
CDR3aa: CASSSLQGARSYGYTF
abundance: .
d_gene: TRBD1
v_gene: TRBV7-6
j_gene: TRBJ1-2

CDR3nt: TGTGCCAGTAGTGGACAGGGGGCGGGTGAGCAGTACTTC
CDR3aa: CASSGQGAGEQYF
abundance: .
d_gene: TRBD1
v_gene: TRBV19
j_gene: TRBJ2-7

CDR3nt: TGTGCCAGCAGCTCCTTTGGGACAGGGACCAACTATGGCTACACCTTC
CDR3aa: CASSSFGTGTNYGYTF
abundance: once
d_gene: TRBD1
v_gene: TRBV5-6
j_gene: TRBJ1-2

CDR3nt: TGTGCCAGTAGTATAGGACACGGTTTGTACGAGCAGTACTTC
CDR3aa: CASSIGHGLYEQYF
abundance: .
d_gene: .
v_gene: TRBV19
j_gene: TRBJ2-7

CDR3nt: TGTGCCAGCACTCAGTCCGGGACAGGGGGTCAGCCCCAGCATTTT
CDR3aa: CASTQSGTGGQPQHF
abundance: .
d_gene: TRBD1
v_gene: TRBV3-1/TRBV3-2
j_gene: TRBJ1-5

CDR3nt: TGCGCCAGCAGCTTGGAAACGATTGTCGGGGCTTTCTTT
CDR3aa: CASSLETIVGAFF
abundance: .
d_gene: .
v_gene: TRBV5-1
j_gene: TRBJ1-1

CDR3nt: TGTGCCAGCAGTGCCCTAACAGACCGCGAGCAGTTCTTC
CDR3aa: CASSALTDREQFF
abundance: .
d_gene: .
v_gene: TRBV27
j_gene: TRBJ2-1

CDR3nt: TGTGCCAGCAGCGGACAGCCAGGGGAGACCCAGTACTTC
CDR3aa: CASSGQPGETQYF
abundance: few
d_gene: .
v_gene: TRBV9
j_gene: TRBJ2-5

CDR3nt: TGTGCCAGCAGCTTGTCTCCTAGCGGTAGCACAGATACGCAGTATTTT
CDR3aa: CASSLSPSGSTDTQYF
abundance: .
d_gene: TRBD2
v_gene: TRBV5-4
j_gene: TRBJ2-3

CDR3nt: TGTGCCAGCAGCCCGGGGGGGCAGGCGGAAGGCTACACCTTC
CDR3aa: CASSPGGQAEGYTF
abundance: .
d_gene: .
v_gene: TRBV5-4
j_gene: TRBJ1-2

CDR3nt: TGTGCCAGCAGCTTAATACTCCTGGGGCACACAGATACGCAGTATTTT
CDR3aa: CASSLILLGHTDTQYF
abundance: .
d_gene: .
v_gene: TRBV7-9
j_gene: TRBJ2-3

CDR3nt: TGTGCCAGCAAGGGACAGTCAATCTCCTACGAGCAGTACTTC
CDR3aa: CASKGQSISYEQYF
abundance: .
d_gene: TRBD1
v_gene: TRBV2
j_gene: TRBJ2-7

CDR3nt: TGCGCCAGCAGCTCGGGTACAGGGAGCCCCATCGGGACCCAGTACTTC
CDR3aa: CASSSGTGSPIGTQYF
abundance: .
d_gene: .
v_gene: TRBV5-1
j_gene: TRBJ2-5

CDR3nt: TGTGCCAGTAGTCGCGGGGTTGCAGATACGCAGTATTTT
CDR3aa: CASSRGVADTQYF
abundance: .
d_gene: .
v_gene: TRBV19
j_gene: TRBJ2-3

CDR3nt: TGTGCCAGCAGGGGAGCTGGAAACACCATATATTTT
CDR3aa: CASRGAGNTIYF
abundance: .
d_gene: .
v_gene: TRBV2
j_gene: TRBJ1-3

CDR3nt: TGTGCCAGCAGTGATGGCATTCCCCAGGAGACCCAGTACTTC
CDR3aa: CASSDGIPQETQYF
abundance: many
d_gene: .
v_gene: TRBV6-1
j_gene: TRBJ2-5

CDR3nt: TGTGCCAGCAGCGTAGGGGTAGCGGGGGACCTCACAGATACGCAGTATTTT
CDR3aa: CASSVGVAGDLTDTQYF
abundance: once
d_gene: TRBD2
v_gene: TRBV9
j_gene: TRBJ2-3

CDR3nt: TGTGCCAGCAGTTTACCTACAGGGACGGGATACGAGCAGTACTTC
CDR3aa: CASSLPTGTGYEQYF
abundance: .
d_gene: .
v_gene: TRBV28
j_gene: TRBJ2-7

CDR3nt: TGTGCCAGCAGGGGACTAGCGGGGTTCACAGATACGCAGTATTTT
CDR3aa: CASRGLAGFTDTQYF
abundance: .
d_gene: TRBD2
v_gene: TRBV2
j_gene: TRBJ2-3

CDR3nt: TGTGCCAGCAGCTCCCGGAGTGAGACCCAGTACTTC
CDR3aa: CASSSRSETQYF
abundance: .
d_gene: .
v_gene: TRBV11-3
j_gene: TRBJ2-5

CDR3nt: TGTGCCAGCAGTCCCTCCGGACAGGGAAATTACGAGCAGTACTTC
CDR3aa: CASSPSGQGNYEQYF
abundance: .
d_gene: TRBD1
v_gene: TRBV27
j_gene: TRBJ2-7

CDR3nt: TGCGCCAGCAGCTTGTACAGGGATGAAAAACTGTTTTTT
CDR3aa: CASSLYRDEKLFF
abundance: .
d_gene: .
v_gene: TRBV5-1
j_gene: TRBJ1-4

CDR3nt: TGTGCCAGCAGCTTGACCGGGACTAGCGGAGATACGCAGTATTTT
CDR3aa: CASSLTGTSGDTQYF
abundance: .
d_gene: TRBD2
v_gene: TRBV11-3
j_gene: TRBJ2-3

CDR3nt: TGTGCCAGCAGCGTAGTTCCGGGGGGAAACACCATATATTTT
CDR3aa: CASSVVPGGNTIYF
abundance: .
d_gene: .
v_gene: TRBV9
j_gene: TRBJ1-3

CDR3nt: TGCGCCAGCAGCCAAGAGAGCACCAGGGTGGCCACTGAAGCTTTCTTT
CDR3aa: CASSQESTRVATEAFF
abundance: .
d_gene: .
v_gene: TRBV4-1
j_gene: TRBJ1-1

CDR3nt: TGTGCCAGCAGCCAACGGACAGGGGGCCAAACCGGGCACTATGGCTACACCTTC
CDR3aa: CASSQRTGGQTGHYGYTF
abundance: .
d_gene: TRBD1
v_gene: TRBV4-2
j_gene: TRBJ1-2

CDR3nt: TGTGCCAGCAGCGTAGACAGCTACAATGAGCAGTTCTTC
CDR3aa: CASSVDSYNEQFF
abundance: .
d_gene: .
v_gene: TRBV7-7
j_gene: TRBJ2-1

CDR3nt: TGTGCCAGCAGTGAACGGCAGGGTAACACTGAAGCTTTCTTT
CDR3aa: CASSERQGNTEAFF
abundance: .
d_gene: .
v_gene: TRBV2
j_gene: TRBJ1-1

CDR3nt: TGCGCCAGTACCCCGGGGTCTGGCGGGGGGATAGATACGCAGTATTTT
CDR3aa: CASTPGSGGGIDTQYF
abundance: .
d_gene: TRBD2
v_gene: TRBV5-1
j_gene: TRBJ2-3

CDR3nt: TGTGCCAGCAGTGAAAGGGGACTAGCGGGAGTCGACGGGGAGCTGTTTTTT
CDR3aa: CASSERGLAGVDGELFF
abundance: .
d_gene: TRBD2
v_gene: TRBV6-4
j_gene: TRBJ2-2

CDR3nt: TGTGCCAGCAGCTTGGACATGGGGGCAGGTGGAAACACCATATATTTT
CDR3aa: CASSLDMGAGGNTIYF
abundance: .
d_gene: .
v_gene: TRBV5-4
j_gene: TRBJ1-3

CDR3nt: TGTGCCAGCCGTCCGGGACAGGGGAGATACACAGATACGCAGTATTTT
CDR3aa: CASRPGQGRYTDTQYF
abundance: .
d_gene: TRBD1
v_gene: TRBV27
j_gene: TRBJ2-3

CDR3nt: TGTGCCAGTAGTACGCAGGGGGCGCGCCGTCAGCCCCAGCATTTT
CDR3aa: CASSTQGARRQPQHF
abundance: .
d_gene: TRBD1
v_gene: TRBV19
j_gene: TRBJ1-5

CDR3nt: TGTGCCTCGGGAGACAGGCCTAATGAAAAACTGTTTTTT
CDR3aa: CASGDRPNEKLFF
abundance: .
d_gene: .
v_gene: TRBV30
j_gene: TRBJ1-4

CDR3nt: TGTGCCAGCAGTTTTAGTGGAAACACCATATATTTT
CDR3aa: CASSFSGNTIYF
abundance: .
d_gene: .
v_gene: TRBV28
j_gene: TRBJ1-3

CDR3nt: TGTGCCAGCAGCTTAGTAGAAGGGGGTCAAACTGAAGCTTTCTTT
CDR3aa: CASSLVEGGQTEAFF
abundance: .
d_gene: .
v_gene: TRBV7-8
j_gene: TRBJ1-1

CDR3nt: TGTGCCAGCAGCCTAGGGACAGTCAATGAAAAACTGTTTTTT
CDR3aa: CASSLGTVNEKLFF
abundance: once
d_gene: TRBD1
v_gene: TRBV3-1/TRBV3-2
j_gene: TRBJ1-4

CDR3nt: TGTGCCAGCAGCTTAGGGGCCGACCAAGAGACCCAGTACTTC
CDR3aa: CASSLGADQETQYF
abundance: .
d_gene: .
v_gene: TRBV7-9
j_gene: TRBJ2-5

CDR3nt: TGTGCCAGCAGCACGGGGGTGAACACCGGGGAGCTGTTTTTT
CDR3aa: CASSTGVNTGELFF
abundance: .
d_gene: .
v_gene: TRBV11-3
j_gene: TRBJ2-2

CDR3nt: TGTGCCAGCAGCGGACAGTGGGATCCAGAGACCCAGTACTTC
CDR3aa: CASSGQWDPETQYF
abundance: .
d_gene: .
v_gene: TRBV13
j_gene: TRBJ2-5

CDR3nt: TGTGCCAGCTCACCAACTAGCGTCCCAGATACGCAGTATTTT
CDR3aa: CASSPTSVPDTQYF
abundance: .
d_gene: TRBD2
v_gene: TRBV18
j_gene: TRBJ2-3

CDR3nt: TGTGCCAGCTCACCCTACCCGAGTAGAGATACGCAGTATTTT
CDR3aa: CASSPYPSRDTQYF
abundance: .
d_gene: .
v_gene: TRBV18
j_gene: TRBJ2-3

CDR3nt: TGTGCCAGCAGCCCCCAGCTAGCGGGAGAGTCTGGCACAGATACGCAGTATTTT
CDR3aa: CASSPQLAGESGTDTQYF
abundance: .
d_gene: TRBD2
v_gene: TRBV7-8
j_gene: TRBJ2-3

CDR3nt: TGTGCCAGTAGTAACAGGGGTTTTGCAACTAATGAAAAACTGTTTTTT
CDR3aa: CASSNRGFATNEKLFF
abundance: .
d_gene: TRBD1
v_gene: TRBV19
j_gene: TRBJ1-4

CDR3nt: TGTGCCAGCAGTTACTCCGACAGGAGCGGAAGAAAACTGTTTTTT
CDR3aa: CASSYSDRSGRKLFF
abundance: .
d_gene: .
v_gene: TRBV6-5
j_gene: TRBJ1-4